This TCR beta chain was sequenced during a study of control samples from healthy donors and cancer patients. Assay: immunoSEQ multiplex PCR; the TCRdb copy retains only in-frame clones and omits some. The repertoire holds some 94,000 clones, with roughly nine tenths as singletons. The TCR comes from a woman in her fifties or sixties with colorectal cancer. Sequenced material: PBMCs.

For the CDR3, the DNA is TGTGCCAGCAGCCAGAGGGGCCCCGAGACCCAGTACTTC. Its translation is CASSQRGPETQYF. V is TRBV3-1 (or the pseudogene TRBV3-2) and J is TRBJ2-5; D possibly uses TRBD1 or TRBD2 (5 bases each). The germline CDR1 and CDR2 sequences are LGHDT and YNNKEL (reference sequence). This CDR3 contains 13 residues. V was shortened by 3 bases and J by 5 bases, with 10 bases between the two germline ends.